This entry is about one TCR beta chain. Its antigen is currently not known. Sequencing ends 3 residues short of the CDR3 end; the germline J gene provides the rest. The sample comes from a study of T cell clonality in common variable immunodeficiency (dated by TCRdb to 2013 to 2016). The full study reports these points: CVID TCRbeta sequences were reported to have fewer deletions and N-nucleotide insertions and to lack highly modified clones with 13 or more V deletions. Despite equal DNA input, controls averaged approximately 77,000 unique sequences per sample versus roughly 32,000 in CVID samples. TCRbeta clonality was higher in CVID subjects than in healthy controls (t-test p = 0.018), and the increase was most characteristic of about a third of subjects. According to the authors, figuring out what caused the increased clonality in CVID would require sequencing the repertoires of T cell subpopulations. Fewer TCRbeta clones were shared among CVID subjects than among healthy controls (p < 0.0001). Differences among patients in the CVID cohort limited the correlations between repertoire features and clinical complications.

For sequencing, equivalent amounts of genomic DNA were input from CVID and control samples. For every sample, a 60 bp segment covering the rearranged TCRbeta CDR3 region was amplified and then sequenced. The immunoSEQ assay, a bias-corrected multiplex PCR combined with high-throughput sequencing, was used to amplify TCRbeta. For the original study's pipeline: Each unique nucleotide sequence was treated as a clone and annotated with V, D and J genes, copy number and frequency. Sequences were labeled productive if in frame, and non-productive if out of frame or containing stop codons. As previously described, clonality was calculated on the basis of Shannon's entropy. Mean CDR3 Kyte-Doolittle hydropathy was derived from the predicted amino acid sequences of productive clones. Using the R hclust function, scaled V gene usage was clustered hierarchically with Manhattan distance and complete linkage. Sharing of clones by CDR3 amino acid sequence was evaluated through resampling of 12 repertoires per group over 100 rounds. The repertoires were searched for 65 to 85 published EBV-specific TCRbeta sequences and 200 to 300 published CMV-specific TCRbeta sequences. After a couple of CVID samples that produced fewer than 10,000 sequences were dropped from the analysis, some 40 CVID repertoires remained. This is the immuneACCESS table as TCRdb keeps it, with only in-frame sequences that have V and J called. A part of the clones is gone; compared with another copy, unresolved V genes explain less than half, and the rest is unexplained. That table furnishes V, J and clone size, whereas the DNA furnished D and trimming. There are approximately 18,000 clones in this sample, and none of them is a singleton. The ten biggest clones cover 5.5% to 8.5% of the sample.

CVID was diagnosed by standard criteria: serum IgG, IgA and/or IgM reduced below normal range, plus specific antibody deficiency. A total of 44 subjects (approximately 15 female and about 29 male; age range roughly 8 to 65 years, mean age roughly 38) were included in the CVID group. Most of the CVID patients and most of the healthy controls were of Caucasian heritage. At the time of study participation, every CVID subject had been on replacement immunoglobulin therapy for at least one year. At blood collection, none of the CVID subjects was ill or on immunomodulatory or immunosuppressive medication. Heparinized peripheral whole blood samples of about 4.5 to 8.5 ml were obtained from each donor. Genomic DNA from adults with common variable immune deficiency (CVID) and from healthy adult controls was the source for sequencing TCRbeta CDR3 repertoires. Diluted blood was density-centrifuged over Hypaque 1077 or Ficoll-Paque to isolate peripheral blood mononuclear cells. Unsorted mononuclear cells served as the source of genomic DNA, which was extracted either by Qiagen column purification or by a centrifugation-based method.

CDR1 and CDR2 are drawn from the germline V gene: SGHVS, FNYEAQ. Trimmed from V: 4 bases; trimmed from J: 2 bases; junction bases lacking a gene match: 1. Reading from cysteine to phenylalanine, the CDR3 counts 16 amino acids. Shown are 39 bases from within the CDR3, in frame from base 1. The chain links TRBV7-6 with TRBJ2-6, with 11 bases aligning to TRBD1. The clonotype was recovered from a human donor with common variable immunodeficiency. Sequences were obtained from peripheral blood mononuclear cells. CDR3 DNA, as far as it was read: TGTGCCAGCAGCTGGGGACAGGGGGCTGGGGCCAACGTC. Its translation is CASSWGQGAGANV. The full CDR3 sequence reads CASSWGQGAGANVLTF.